This T cell receptor (beta chain) was profiled in a study of T cells after yellow fever vaccination. Whole-study results and caveats: Contaminants from the bulk population, in the form of abundant clonotypes, could be found in FACS-sorted repertoires. On re-exposure, the response was weaker but peaked faster, at day 5 versus 15. Primary-vaccination clones mostly resurfaced post-booster (around 96% CD4, roughly 90% CD8).

The authors made TCR cDNA by 5'RACE template switching, adding a universal primer site and UMIs. TCRdb independently ran MiXCR on the 5' RACE reads; one entry per CDR3 protein. In the table there are about 230,000 distinct CDR3 sequences, approximately 6.3% of which are singletons. In the case of this clonotype: Its target is not known.

Looked up from germline, CDR1 is DFQATT and CDR2 is SNEGSKA (reference sequence). The CDR3 is 14 residues long. Source: CD4+ T cells sorted from PBMCs, taken on the day of the yellow fever booster vaccination. The chain employs TRBV20-1 and TRBJ2-3; TRBD2 matches 10 bases. This TCR was sampled from a man aged 25 to 40 who received the YFV17D yellow fever vaccine. CDR3 DNA: TGCATCTTGATTGGAGCGGGAGGGCGAACGACGCAGTATTTT. Encoded protein: CILIGAGGRTTQYF.